This is a list of T cell receptor beta chains from one sample in a study of siplizumab effects on memory and regulatory T cells. The protocol was immunoSEQ multiplex PCR, while the TCRdb copy is restricted to in-frame clones and leaves out a portion. The repertoire holds around 83,000 clones, with 85% to 90% as singletons. Sequenced input: CD4+ T cells sorted from blood. The receptor set was obtained from a human donor in good health. CDR3s include the opening cysteine and the closing phenylalanine or tryptophan. A D gene is named only where the DNA matches it firmly. Clone size is not always given. Where it is, it says once, few, many or a class for expanded clones.

>TRBV30|TRBJ2-7|-|-
TGTGCCTGGAACCGGGACTCCTACGAGCAGTACTTC
CAWNRDSYEQYF
>TRBV28|TRBJ2-1|TRBD2|-
TGTGCCAGCAGTCCCCCGGGACTAGCGAACTACAATGAGCAGTTCTTC
CASSPPGLANYNEQFF
>TRBV5-1|TRBJ2-5|-|once
TGCGCCACCAGTCGTCGAGGGTTGCAAGAGACCCAGTACTTC
CATSRRGLQETQYF
>TRBV27|TRBJ1-6|-|-
TGTGCCAGCAGTCAACCTGGGACGGGGAGTTCACCCCTCCACTTT
CASSQPGTGSSPLHF
>TRBV10-1|TRBJ2-2|-|-
TGCGCCAGCAGCGGTGGGGCGAACACCGGGGAGCTGTTTTTT
CASSGGANTGELFF
>TRBV30|TRBJ2-1|TRBD2|-
TGTGCCTTCACGGTGGGAGGGCCGGGGAATGGACAGTTCTTC
CAFTVGGPGNGQFF
>TRBV5-1|TRBJ2-7|-|-
TGCGCCAGCAGCCCCCATGGGTACGAGCAGTACTTC
CASSPHGYEQYF
>TRBV4-1|TRBJ2-5|-|-
TGCGCCAGCAGCCAAGAGAATGGGGCGACCCAGTACTTC
CASSQENGATQYF
>TRBV7-9|TRBJ1-2|-|-
TGTGCCAGCAGCTTAGTCCAGACCGACTATGGCTACACCTTC
CASSLVQTDYGYTF
>TRBV5-1|TRBJ2-5|-|-
TGCGCCAGCAGCTTGGAACAGGGATGGCAAGAGACCCAGTACTTC
CASSLEQGWQETQYF
>TRBV5-4|TRBJ2-3|-|-
TGTGCCAGCAGCTTAGACCAGGGGCGCACAGATACGCAGTATTTT
CASSLDQGRTDTQYF
>TRBV5-5|TRBJ2-4|-|-
TGTGCCAGCAGCTTGAGGGTCGCCAAAAACATTCAGTACTTC
CASSLRVAKNIQYF
>TRBV6-5|TRBJ2-3|TRBD2|-
TGTGCCAGCAGTTCCTTCGGGACTAGTAATCCAGATACGCAGTATTTT
CASSSFGTSNPDTQYF
>TRBV5-1|TRBJ2-7|-|few
TGCGCCAGCAGCTTGGCCGAGATTACCTACGAGCAGTACTTC
CASSLAEITYEQYF
>TRBV9|TRBJ2-2|TRBD2|-
TGTGCCAGCACGTGGCGGGAGGGCGGCACCGGGGAGCTGTTTTTT
CASTWREGGTGELFF
>TRBV9|TRBJ1-1|-|-
TGTGCCAGCAGCGCCGTTAACACTGAAGCTTTCTTT
CASSAVNTEAFF
>TRBV7-3|TRBJ2-3|TRBD2|once
TGTGCCAGCAGCCCGACTAGCGGGACTGATACGCAGTATTTT
CASSPTSGTDTQYF
>TRBV11-3|TRBJ2-3|TRBD2|-
TGTGCCAGCAGCGGGAGGGAATTCCGGGATACGCAGTATTTT
CASSGREFRDTQYF
>TRBV5-5|TRBJ1-1|-|-
TGTGCCAGCAGCTTGGACAGGGTATTTAACACTGAAGCTTTCTTT
CASSLDRVFNTEAFF
>TRBV7-9|TRBJ1-5|TRBD1|-
TGTGCCAGCAGCTTCTGGACAGGGGGTAGCAATCAGCCCCAGCATTTT
CASSFWTGGSNQPQHF
>TRBV5-6|TRBJ2-7|-|once
TGTGCCAGCAGCTTGGCCGGGACTGAGTACGAGCAGTACTTC
CASSLAGTEYEQYF
>TRBV7-2|TRBJ2-6|TRBD2|-
TGTGCCAGCAGCTTATTGGGACTAGCGGGAGTTCTCAACGTCCTGACTTTC
CASSLLGLAGVLNVLTF
>TRBV27|TRBJ2-7|TRBD1|-
TGTGCCAGCAGTGCACGGGACAGGGGTTACGAGCAGTACTTC
CASSARDRGYEQYF
>TRBV6-5|TRBJ2-7|-|-
TGTGCCAGCAGCTACCCCTTCGTAACCGAGCAGTACTTC
CASSYPFVTEQYF
>TRBV15|TRBJ1-2|-|-
TGTGCCACCAGCAGGGAGTTGGAGGACGCAGACTTCAGGGGCTATGGCTACACCTTC
CATSRELEDADFRGYGYTF
>TRBV5-1|TRBJ1-4|-|-
TGCGCCAGCAGCCTAGGGGCAGGGCGTCAAGAAAAACTGTTTTTT
CASSLGAGRQEKLFF
>TRBV18|TRBJ1-1|-|-
TGTGCCAGCTCACCACCTACGGGCCGGAACACTGAAGCTTTCTTT
CASSPPTGRNTEAFF
>TRBV10-3|TRBJ2-7|TRBD2|-
TGTGCCATCAGACCGGGACTAGCTTTAGACGAGCAGTACTTC
CAIRPGLALDEQYF
>TRBV19|TRBJ1-5|-|-
TGTGCCAGTAGTAAGGGCGGGGGGGCGAGACAGCCCCAGCATTTT
CASSKGGGARQPQHF
>TRBV7-9|TRBJ2-7|-|few
TGTGCCAGCAGCTTATCCCCGTCCTACGAGCAGTACTTC
CASSLSPSYEQYF
>TRBV7-2|TRBJ1-1|-|-
TGTGCCAGCAGCTTACTTCAGGGGACTGAAGCTTTCTTT
CASSLLQGTEAFF
>TRBV28|TRBJ1-1|TRBD1|-
TGTGCCAGCAGATGGACAGGTCGAACTGAAGCTTTCTTT
CASRWTGRTEAFF
>TRBV7-3|TRBJ2-2|TRBD2|-
TGTGCCAGCAGCTTTAGCGGGAGGGTCGGGGAGCTGTTTTTT
CASSFSGRVGELFF
>TRBV5-1|TRBJ2-1|TRBD2|-
TGCGCCAGCGGGAGGACTAGCGGCAATGAGCAGTTCTTC
CASGRTSGNEQFF
>TRBV6-4|TRBJ1-5|TRBD1|few
TGTGCCAGCAGTGACGAGGGGCAGGGGGCGCGCAATCAGCCCCAGCATTTT
CASSDEGQGARNQPQHF
>TRBV28|TRBJ2-7|-|once
TGTGCCAGCCAACCGGGGGCACTCACCTACGAGCAGTACTTC
CASQPGALTYEQYF
>TRBV7-2|TRBJ2-4|-|-
TGTGCCAGCAGCTTATATCACGGGGGGCCTGGGGCCAAAAACATTCAGTACTTC
CASSLYHGGPGAKNIQYF
>TRBV7-6|TRBJ1-4|-|once
TGTGCCAGCAGCTCGGGACCGGGGGCTAATGAAAAACTGTTTTTT
CASSSGPGANEKLFF
>TRBV19|TRBJ2-7|TRBD1|-
TGTGCCAGTAGTACCCTTCGGACAGGGCGTAACGAGCAGTACTTC
CASSTLRTGRNEQYF
>TRBV2|TRBJ2-5|-|-
TGTGCCAGCAGTCGGGGAGGACAGCAAGAGACCCAGTACTTC
CASSRGGQQETQYF
>TRBV2|TRBJ1-3|-|-
TGTGCCAGTAGACAGTTTGGAAACACCATATATTTT
CASRQFGNTIYF
>TRBV6-5|TRBJ1-4|TRBD1|-
TGTGCCAGCAGTAAGAGACAGGGAGGGTCTGAAAAACTGTTTTTT
CASSKRQGGSEKLFF
>TRBV18|TRBJ2-7|TRBD1|-
TGTGCCAGCTCACACCGGGACAGCATACCCTACGAGCAGTACTTC
CASSHRDSIPYEQYF
>TRBV2|TRBJ2-3|-|-
TGTGCCAGCAGTGAGACAGATACGCAGTATTTT
CASSETDTQYF
>TRBV7-3|TRBJ1-6|-|-
TGTGCCAGCAGCCGAACCCAGGATTCACCCCTCCACTTT
CASSRTQDSPLHF
>TRBV11-3|TRBJ2-1|-|-
TGTGCCAGCAGCTTGGAACTTTACAATGAGCAGTTCTTC
CASSLELYNEQFF
>TRBV5-8|TRBJ1-3|-|-
TGTGCCAGCAGGCCACAGGGTGCTGGAAACACCATATATTTT
CASRPQGAGNTIYF
>TRBV5-1|TRBJ2-1|-|-
TGCGCCAGCAGCTTTTTGAATGACTTAGTTGGGGGTGAGCAGTTCTTC
CASSFLNDLVGGEQFF
>TRBV6-5|TRBJ1-2|-|-
TGTGCCACCTGGGCGCAGGGCGGAGGTGGCTACACCTTC
CATWAQGGGGYTF
>TRBV7-6|TRBJ2-3|-|-
TGTGCCAGCAGCTCCCTGGATACGCAGTATTTT
CASSSLDTQYF
>TRBV5-6|TRBJ2-7|-|-
TGTGCCAGCAGCTTGGTCTTTTCCGAGCAGTACTTC
CASSLVFSEQYF
>TRBV5-4|TRBJ2-7|-|once
TGTGCCAGCAGCTCCACAAGTTCGGCTACCTACGAGCAGTACTTC
CASSSTSSATYEQYF